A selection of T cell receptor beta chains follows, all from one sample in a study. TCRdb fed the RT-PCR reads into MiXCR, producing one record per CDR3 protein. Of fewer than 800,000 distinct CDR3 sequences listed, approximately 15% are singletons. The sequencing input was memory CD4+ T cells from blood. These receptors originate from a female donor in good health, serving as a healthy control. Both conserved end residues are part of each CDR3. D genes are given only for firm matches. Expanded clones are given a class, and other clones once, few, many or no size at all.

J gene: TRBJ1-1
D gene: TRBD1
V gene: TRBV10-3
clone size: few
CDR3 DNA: TGTGCCATCAGTTCGACAGGGAGGGACACTGAAGCTTTCTTT
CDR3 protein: CAISSTGRDTEAFF

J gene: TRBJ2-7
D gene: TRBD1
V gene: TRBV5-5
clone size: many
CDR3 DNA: TGTGCCAGCAGCTTTACGGGACAGGTCTACGAGCAGTACTTC
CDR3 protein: CASSFTGQVYEQYF

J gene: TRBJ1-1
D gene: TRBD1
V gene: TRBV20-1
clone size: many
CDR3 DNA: TGCAGTGCCACTCGGACAGGGAGGGAGACTGAAGCTTTCTTT
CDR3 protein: CSATRTGRETEAFF

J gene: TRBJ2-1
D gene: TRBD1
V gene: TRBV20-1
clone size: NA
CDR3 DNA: TGCAGTGCTAGCGGACAGGGGGCCGGCAATGAGCAGTTCTTC
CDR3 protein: CSASGQGAGNEQFF

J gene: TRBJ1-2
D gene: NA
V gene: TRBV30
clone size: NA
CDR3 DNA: TGTGCCTGGAAAGGGGCGTGGGGCTACACCTTC
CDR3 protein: CAWKGAWGYTF

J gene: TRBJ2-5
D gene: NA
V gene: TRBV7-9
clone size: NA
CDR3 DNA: TGTGCCAGCAGCCAAGTCGGACGACAAGAGACCCAGTACTTC
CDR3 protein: CASSQVGRQETQYF

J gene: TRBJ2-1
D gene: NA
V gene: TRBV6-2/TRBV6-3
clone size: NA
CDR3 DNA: TGTGCCAGCAGTGATGGGTATTACAATGAGCAGTTCTTC
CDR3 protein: CASSDGYYNEQFF

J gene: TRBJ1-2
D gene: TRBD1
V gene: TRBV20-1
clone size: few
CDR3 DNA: TGCAGTGCTAAGGGACAGGGGGGAGCTAACTATGGCTACACCTTC
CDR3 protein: CSAKGQGGANYGYTF

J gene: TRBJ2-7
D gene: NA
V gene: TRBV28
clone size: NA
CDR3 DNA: TGTGCCAGCAGCAATTGGGGGGCCGAGCAGTACTTC
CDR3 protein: CASSNWGAEQYF

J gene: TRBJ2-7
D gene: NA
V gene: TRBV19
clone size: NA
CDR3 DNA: TGTGCCAGCACGCAGGGTTCAGAGCAGTACTTC
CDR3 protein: CASTQGSEQYF

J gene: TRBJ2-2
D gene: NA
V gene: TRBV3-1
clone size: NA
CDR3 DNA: TGTGCCAGCAGCCATCTGGGAGTAGTAGGAGGCACCGGGGAGCTGTTTTTT
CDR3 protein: CASSHLGVVGGTGELFF

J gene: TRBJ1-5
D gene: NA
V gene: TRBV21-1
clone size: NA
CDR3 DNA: TGTGCCAGCAGCATTCCGGGACAGGGGCTTTGCAATCAGCCCCAGCATTTT
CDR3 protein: CASSIPGQGLCNQPQHF

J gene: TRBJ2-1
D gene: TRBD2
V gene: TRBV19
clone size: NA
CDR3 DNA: TGTGCCAGTAGTCCCCAAGCGGGGGGCCTTCGGGTATTTCTGTTCTTC
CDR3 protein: CASSPQAGGLRVFLFF

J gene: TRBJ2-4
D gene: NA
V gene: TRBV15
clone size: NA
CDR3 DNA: TGTGCCACCTTCGATATAGCCAAAAACATTCAGTACTTC
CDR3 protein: CATFDIAKNIQYF

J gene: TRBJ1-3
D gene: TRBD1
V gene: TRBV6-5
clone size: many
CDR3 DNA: TGTGCCAGCACCCGGACAGGGGGCCAGGGAAACACCATATATTTT
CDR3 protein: CASTRTGGQGNTIYF

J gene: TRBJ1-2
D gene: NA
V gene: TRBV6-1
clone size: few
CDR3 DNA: TGTGCCAGCAGTGAAGCGACTGGGTATGGCTACACCTTC
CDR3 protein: CASSEATGYGYTF

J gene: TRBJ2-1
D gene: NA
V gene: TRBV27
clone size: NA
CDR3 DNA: TGTGCCAGGTGTGGGACGGGATACTACAATGAGCAGTTCTTC
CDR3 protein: CARCGTGYYNEQFF

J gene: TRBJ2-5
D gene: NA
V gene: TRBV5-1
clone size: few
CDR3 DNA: TGCGCCAGCACCTTAACACGCAGACAAGAGACCCAGTACTTC
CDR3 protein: CASTLTRRQETQYF

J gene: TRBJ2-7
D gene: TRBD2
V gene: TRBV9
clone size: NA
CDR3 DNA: TGTGCCAGCAGCCCCCGACTAGCGGGCTACGTAGAGCAGTACTTC
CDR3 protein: CASSPRLAGYVEQYF

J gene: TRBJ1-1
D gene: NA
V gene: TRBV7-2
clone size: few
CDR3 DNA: TGTGCCAGCAGCGAACGAGGCGGTATGAACACTGAAGCTTTCTTT
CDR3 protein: CASSERGGMNTEAFF

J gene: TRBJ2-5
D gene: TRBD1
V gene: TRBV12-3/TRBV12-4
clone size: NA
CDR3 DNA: TGTGCCAGCAGGGACGACAGGGCTGGAGAGACCCAGTACTTC
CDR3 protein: CASRDDRAGETQYF

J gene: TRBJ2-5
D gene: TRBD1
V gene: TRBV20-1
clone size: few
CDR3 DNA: TGCAGTGCTGGGGCTCTCACAGGGGGCAAGGAGACCCAGTACTTC
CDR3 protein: CSAGALTGGKETQYF

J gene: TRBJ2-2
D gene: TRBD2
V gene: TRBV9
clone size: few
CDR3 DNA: TGTGCCAGCAGCGTCTCACTAGCGGACGTCACCGGGGAGCTGTTTTTT
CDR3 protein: CASSVSLADVTGELFF

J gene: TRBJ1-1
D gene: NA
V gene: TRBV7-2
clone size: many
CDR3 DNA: TGTGCCAGCAGCTTAACTATATCCGAAGCTTTCTTT
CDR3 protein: CASSLTISEAFF

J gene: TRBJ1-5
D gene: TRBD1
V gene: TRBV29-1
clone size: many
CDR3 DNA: TGCAGCGTTCAGACAGGGGATGGACAGCCCCAGCATTTT
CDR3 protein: CSVQTGDGQPQHF

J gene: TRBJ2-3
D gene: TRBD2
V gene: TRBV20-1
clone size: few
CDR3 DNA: TGCAGTGCCCTAATGGGGACTAGCGGTACAGATACGCAGTATTTT
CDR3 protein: CSALMGTSGTDTQYF

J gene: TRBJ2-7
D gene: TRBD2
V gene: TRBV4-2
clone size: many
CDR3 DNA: TGTGCCAGCAGCCACCCCGGCGGGGGCGAGCAGTACTTC
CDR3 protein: CASSHPGGGEQYF

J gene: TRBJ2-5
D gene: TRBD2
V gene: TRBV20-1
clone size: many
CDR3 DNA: TGCAGTGCTAGAGCGTTAGCGGGAGGGCCAGAGACCCAGTACTTC
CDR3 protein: CSARALAGGPETQYF

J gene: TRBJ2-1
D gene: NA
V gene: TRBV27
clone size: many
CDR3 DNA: TGTGCCAGCAGTTCCCACACTAAGGGCAATGAGCAGTTCTTC
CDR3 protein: CASSSHTKGNEQFF

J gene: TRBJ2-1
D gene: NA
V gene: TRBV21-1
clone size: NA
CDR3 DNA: TGTGCCAGCAGTGCTAGAGGTAGCGGGGTAACATGGAACAATGAGCAGTTCTTC
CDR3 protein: CASSARGSGVTWNNEQFF

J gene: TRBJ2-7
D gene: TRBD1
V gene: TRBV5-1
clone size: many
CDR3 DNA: TGTGCCAGCAGTTTAGGACAGGGGGGCTACGAGCAGTACTTC
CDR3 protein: CASSLGQGGYEQYF

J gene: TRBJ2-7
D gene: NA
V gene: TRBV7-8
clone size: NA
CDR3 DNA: TGTGCCAGCAGCTTAGTAGACGGGGGTTACGAGCAGTACTTC
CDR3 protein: CASSLVDGGYEQYF

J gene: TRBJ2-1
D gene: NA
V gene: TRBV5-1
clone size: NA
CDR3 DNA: TGCGCCAGCAGCCCTACTTGGGTGAGCTCCTACAATGAGCAGTTCTTC
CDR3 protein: CASSPTWVSSYNEQFF

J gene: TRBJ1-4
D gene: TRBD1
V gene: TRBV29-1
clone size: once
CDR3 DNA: TGCAGCGTTGGGGGACAGGCCGAAGAGGAAAAACTGTTTTTT
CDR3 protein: CSVGGQAEEEKLFF

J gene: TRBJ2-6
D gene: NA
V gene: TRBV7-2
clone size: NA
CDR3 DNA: TGTGCCAGCAGCCCCCACCCCGGGGGCGGTGTGGGAAGTTCTGGGGCCAACGTCCTGACTTTC
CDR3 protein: CASSPHPGGGVGSSGANVLTF

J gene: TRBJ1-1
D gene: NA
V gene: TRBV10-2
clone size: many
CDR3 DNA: TGCGCCAGCAGTGCTGGGGACACTGAAGCTTTCTTT
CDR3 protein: CASSAGDTEAFF

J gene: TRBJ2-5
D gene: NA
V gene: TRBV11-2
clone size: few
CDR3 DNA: TGTGCCAGCAGCCAATTCGGTACAGGGAACCAAGAGACCCAGTACTTC
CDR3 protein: CASSQFGTGNQETQYF

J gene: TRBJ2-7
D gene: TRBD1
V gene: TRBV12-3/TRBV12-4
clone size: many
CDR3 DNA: TGTGCCAGCAGTAATCCGGGACAGTACTCCTACGAGCAGTACTTC
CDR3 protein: CASSNPGQYSYEQYF

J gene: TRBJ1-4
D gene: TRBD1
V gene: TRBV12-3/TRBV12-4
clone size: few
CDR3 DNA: TGTGCCAGCAGTCCCAGACCGGGACAGGGAACCCAGGGCGAAAAACTGTTTTTT
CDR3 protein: CASSPRPGQGTQGEKLFF

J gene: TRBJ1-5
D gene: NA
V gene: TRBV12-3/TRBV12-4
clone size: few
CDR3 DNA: TGTGCCAGCTGCTTAAATTATCAGCCCCAGCATTTT
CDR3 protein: CASCLNYQPQHF

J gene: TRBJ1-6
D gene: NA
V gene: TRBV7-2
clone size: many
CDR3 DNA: TGTGCCAGCAGCCCACCGTTGTCACCCCTCCACTTT
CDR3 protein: CASSPPLSPLHF

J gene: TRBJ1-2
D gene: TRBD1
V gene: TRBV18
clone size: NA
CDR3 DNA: TGTGCCAGCTCACCAGTCGGGGCAGGGGGAGTCGGCTACACCTTC
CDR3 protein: CASSPVGAGGVGYTF

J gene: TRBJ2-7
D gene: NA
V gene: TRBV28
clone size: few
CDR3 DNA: TGTGCCAGCAGTTCGGGACGGCTAGAACGATCCTACGAGCAGTACTTC
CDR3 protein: CASSSGRLERSYEQYF

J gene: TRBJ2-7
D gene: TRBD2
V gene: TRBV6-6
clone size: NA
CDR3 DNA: TGTGCCAGCCGGCATGGACTAGCGGGGTCCTCCTACGAGCAGTACTTC
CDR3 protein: CASRHGLAGSSYEQYF

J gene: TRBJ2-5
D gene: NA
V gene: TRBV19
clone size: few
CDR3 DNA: TGTGCCAGTAAGGACTACCAAGAGACCCAGTACTTC
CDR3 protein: CASKDYQETQYF

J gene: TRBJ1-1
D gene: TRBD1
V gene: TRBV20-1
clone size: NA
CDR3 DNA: TGCAGTGCTGGTAACAGGGGGCGGAACACTGAAGCTTTCTTT
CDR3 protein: CSAGNRGRNTEAFF